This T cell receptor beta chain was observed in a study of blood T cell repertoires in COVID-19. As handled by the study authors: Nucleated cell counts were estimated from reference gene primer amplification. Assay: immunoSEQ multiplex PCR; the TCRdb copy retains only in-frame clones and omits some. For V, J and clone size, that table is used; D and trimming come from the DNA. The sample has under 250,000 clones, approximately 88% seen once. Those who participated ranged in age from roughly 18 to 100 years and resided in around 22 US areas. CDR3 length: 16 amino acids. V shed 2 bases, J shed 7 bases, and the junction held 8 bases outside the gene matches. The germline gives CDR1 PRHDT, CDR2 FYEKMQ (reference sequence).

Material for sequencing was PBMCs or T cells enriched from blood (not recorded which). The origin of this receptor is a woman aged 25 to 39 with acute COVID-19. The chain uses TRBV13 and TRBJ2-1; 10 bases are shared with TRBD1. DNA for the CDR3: TGTGCCAGCAGCTTACAGGGACAGGGGTTTGATAATGAGCAGTTCTTC. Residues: CASSLQGQGFDNEQFF.